These 24 T cell receptor beta chains share one sample of origin, sequenced in a study of blood T cell repertoires in COVID-19. Repertoires were generated with immunoSEQ multiplex PCR, while TCRdb's copy carries only in-frame clones and drops some. The sample has 200,000 to 250,000 clones, 75% to 90% seen once; the top ten hold about 4.6%. The sequenced material came from PBMCs or T cells enriched from blood (not recorded which). These receptor sequences come from a woman aged 25 to 39 who had been exposed to COVID-19.

The gene calls are TRBV30 and TRBJ1-2, with D tentatively TRBD1 (5 bases). V was clipped by 3 bases and J by 7 bases, with 18 bases between them. The CDR3 loop spans 14 amino acids. Germline CDR1 and CDR2: GTSNPN and SVGIG (reference sequence). The CDR3 DNA follows: TGTGCCTGGAGGCGGGACCAGGTGATGGGTGGCTACACCTTC. The encoded protein is CAWRRDQVMGGYTF.

The CDR3 spells CASSPPPGATNEKLFF. In nucleotides, the CDR3 is TGTGCCAGCAGCCCCCCCCCGGGGGCAACTAATGAAAAACTGTTTTTT. The rearrangement joins TRBV28 to TRBJ1-4; perhaps TRBD1 as D (5 bases). Germline loops: CDR1 MDHEN, CDR2 SYDVKM. The CDR3 sequence is 16 residues long. Trimming left V 6 bases short and J 0 bases short, with 14 bases between. Complete variable domain (other parts from reference TRBV28 and TRBJ1-4): DVKVTQSSRYLVKRTGEKVFLECVQDMDHENMFWYRQDPGLGLRLIYFSYDVKMKEKGDIPEGYSVSREKKERFSLILESASTNQTSMYLCASSPPPGATNEKLFFGSGTQLSVL.

As regards this clone: Compared with germline, one end of the junction differs, possibly owing to a read error. This chain uses TRBV27 with TRBJ2-1, with 7 bases matching TRBD2. The CDR3 sequence is 11 residues long. Per germline, CDR1 MNHEY and CDR2 SMNVEV (reference sequence). CDR3 region: CASLSGEGEVF. Here the CDR3 DNA reads TGTGCCAGCCTCTCCGGGGAGGGAGAGGTCTTC.

The J gene is TRBJ2-1, the V gene TRBV7-9; TRBD2 matches at 10 bases. This CDR3 has 15 amino acids. V trimming: 4 bases; J trimming: 8 bases; junction bases outside the gene matches: 8. The germline V gene has CDR1 SEHNR and CDR2 FQNEAQ (reference sequence). This CDR3 is CASSSLSSGGDEQFF. The CDR3 coding sequence is TGTGCCAGCAGCTCCCTTTCTAGCGGGGGAGATGAGCAGTTCTTC.

The chain has TRBV2 and TRBJ1-5; perhaps TRBD1 as D (6 bases). The CDR3 extends over 14 amino acids. Trimming cost V 7 bases and J 0 bases, with 10 bases left between them. Germline values: CDR1 SNHLY, CDR2 FYNNEI. CDR3 in amino acids: CASTGEYSNQPQHF. CDR3 DNA: TGTGCCAGCACAGGGGAATATAGCAATCAGCCCCAGCATTTT.

In its sample, this clone was seen once. The chain couples TRBV7-9 to TRBJ1-6; 7 bases are a match to TRBD1. The CDR3 length is 15 residues. Germline trimming cut 2 bases from V and 7 bases from J; bases unmatched to any gene: 5. Germline V gene lookup returns CDR1 SEHNR and CDR2 FQNEAQ (reference sequence). The DNA for the CDR3 is TGTGCCAGCAGCTTAAGGGGGACAGAAAATTCACCCCTCCACTTT. This encodes CASSLRGTENSPLHF.

The chain is built from TRBV9 and TRBJ1-5; D possibly corresponds to TRBD1 (5 bases). This CDR3 spans 15 amino acids. Germline V gives CDR1 SGDLS, CDR2 YYNGEE. Between the trimmed V and J ends, which lost 0 bases and 6 bases, there was a span of 13 bases. In nucleotides, the CDR3 is TGTGCCAGCAGCGTAGGGGGGGAGCGGGGTCAGCCCCAGCATTTT. Amino acids: CASSVGGERGQPQHF.

The rearrangement uses TRBV5-1 and TRBJ1-4, with D unclear. This CDR3 spans 15 amino acids. With 0 bases removed from V and 7 bases from J, the gap between germline ends came to 13 bases. CDR1 SGHRS and CDR2 YFSETQ come from the germline V gene. The CDR3 DNA sequence: TGCGCCAGCAGCTTGGCCCCTGGATCAGGTGAAAAACTGTTTTTT. Its translation is CASSLAPGSGEKLFF.

This clone has a handful of counts. The J gene is TRBJ1-4, the V gene TRBV10-1; TRBD1 matches at 10 bases. Trimming removed 6 bases from V and 8 bases from J; junction bases left unmatched: 9. The CDR3 sequence is 15 residues long. Germline V gene data show CDR1 as WNHNN and CDR2 as SYGVQD (reference sequence). The CDR3 is CASSPSGTGEEKLFF. Here the CDR3 DNA reads TGCGCCAGCAGCCCCTCGGGGACAGGGGAAGAAAAACTGTTTTTT.

This chain connects TRBV13 to TRBJ2-2; tentatively, D is TRBD2 (6 bases). The CDR3 runs to 15 residues. CDR1 is PRHDT, CDR2 FYEKMQ, per germline (reference sequence). V shed 3 bases and J shed 1 base, with 9 bases lying between them. CDR3 protein: CASSLSGLNTGELFF. The CDR3 DNA reads TGTGCCAGCAGCTTGAGCGGGTTGAACACCGGGGAGCTGTTTTTT. Combining the CDR3 with reference TRBV13 and TRBJ2-2 gives the whole variable domain AAGVIQSPRHLIKEKRETATLKCYPIPRHDTVYWYQQGPGQDPQFLISFYEKMQSDKGSIPDRFSAQQFSDYHSELNMSSLELGDSALYFCASSLSGLNTGELFFGEGSRLTVL.

CDR3 DNA sequence: TGTGCCAGCAGCCAAGCGCAGGGTGGCACTGAAGCTTTCTTT. Its protein is CASSQAQGGTEAFF. The J gene is TRBJ1-1, the V gene TRBV3-1 (or the pseudogene TRBV3-2); weak D call: TRBD1 (5 bases). Germline CDR1 LGHDT, CDR2 YNNKEL (reference sequence). There are 14 residues in the CDR3. V shed 1 base and J shed 4 bases, with 10 bases lying between them.

This clone was picked up a small number of times. The CDR3 sequence: CASSEGPGYGYTF. In nucleotides, the CDR3 is TGTGCCAGCAGTGAAGGGCCCGGGTATGGCTACACCTTC. This chain links TRBV6-1 with TRBJ1-2; D gene uncertain. The CDR3 is 13 amino acids. The V and J ends lost 1 base and 5 bases respectively, with 8 bases between them. The germline V gene has CDR1 MNHNS and CDR2 SASEGT.

This clone has only a few counts. The chain combines TRBV5-6 with TRBJ1-2; D remains ambiguous. This CDR3 has 13 amino acids. Trimming shortened V by 1 base and J by 4 bases, and 8 bases separated the two germline ends. CDR1 and CDR2 from the germline V gene are SGHDT and YYEEEE. The CDR3 loop is CASSLKRLYGYTF. The DNA for the CDR3 is TGTGCCAGCAGCTTGAAAAGACTCTATGGCTACACCTTC. The full variable domain, in which reference TRBV5-6 and TRBJ1-2 provide the parts outside the CDR3, is DAGVTQSPTHLIKTRGQQVTLRCSPKSGHDTVSWYQQALGQGPQFIFQYYEEEERQRGNFPDRFSGHQFPNYSSELNVNALLLGDSALYLCASSLKRLYGYTFGSGTRLTVV.

Here the CDR3 DNA reads TGTGCCAGCAGCAGGGACAGAGCTAACTATGGCTACACCTTC. Protein sequence: CASSRDRANYGYTF. The chain uses TRBV6-2 or TRBV6-3 and TRBJ1-2, with 7 bases fitting TRBD1. J lost 0 bases, V lost 6 bases, and 4 bases had no gene match. The germline CDR1 and CDR2 sequences are MNHEY and SVGEGT. The CDR3 has 14 residues.

The chain combines TRBV10-3 with TRBJ2-7, with D possibly matching TRBD1 (6 bases). Trimming left V 2 bases short and J 3 bases short, with 17 bases between. Germline CDR1 and CDR2: ENHRY and SYGVKD. The CDR3 consists of 16 residues. The CDR3 protein is CAISEVTGPVYYEQYF. For the CDR3, the DNA is TGTGCCATCAGTGAGGTCACAGGGCCGGTTTACTACGAGCAGTACTTC.

CDR3 sequence: CASSYGQGDYGYTF. Written as DNA, the CDR3 is TGTGCCAGCAGCTACGGACAGGGGGACTATGGCTACACCTTC. The V call is TRBV7-9, the J call TRBJ1-2; 10 bases are shared with TRBD1. The CDR3 loop spans 14 amino acids. CDR1 is SEHNR and CDR2 is FQNEAQ in the germline V gene (reference sequence). Unmatched junction bases numbered 2, after V lost 4 bases and J lost 3 bases.

The chain employs TRBV28 and TRBJ2-2; 10 positions agree with TRBD2. This CDR3 has 15 amino acids. J was trimmed by 5 bases and V by 4 bases; bases with no gene match: 4. CDR1 and CDR2 from the germline V gene are MDHEN and SYDVKM. This CDR3 is CASSSAGGRTGELFF. CDR3 coding DNA: TGTGCCAGCAGTTCAGCGGGGGGGAGAACCGGGGAGCTGTTTTTT.

The chain links TRBV27 to TRBJ1-2, with 8 bases aligning to TRBD1. Per the germline V gene, CDR1 is MNHEY and CDR2 is SMNVEV (reference sequence). The CDR3 totals 13 residues. The J segment lost 8 bases and the V segment lost 6 bases, leaving 8 bases of the junction unmatched. CDR3 nucleotide sequence: TGTGCCAGCAGCCCCGGGACAGGCATAGGCTACACCTTC. Amino acid sequence: CASSPGTGIGYTF.

The chain employs TRBV3-1 (or the pseudogene TRBV3-2) and TRBJ2-7, with TRBD2 matching over 8 bases. The CDR3 is 15 residues long. The germline V gene encodes CDR1 LGHDT and CDR2 YNNKEL (reference sequence). V gave up 1 base and J gave up 5 bases; unmatched junction bases: 7. CDR3 DNA sequence: TGTGCCAGCAGCCAAGGTTGGCGGGGGGCTAACGAGCAGTACTTC. The encoded protein is CASSQGWRGANEQYF.

The gene calls are TRBV7-3 and TRBJ2-1; TRBD1 agrees at 7 bases. With 2 bases clipped from V and 4 bases from J, the junction kept 2 bases outside the gene matches. This CDR3 contains 14 residues. Germline V gene data show CDR1 as SGHTA and CDR2 as FQGTGA. CDR3 nucleotide sequence: TGTGCCAGCAGCTTAGGGACAGTTTACAATGAGCAGTTCTTC. Translation gives CASSLGTVYNEQFF.

The CDR3 nucleotides are TGTGCCAGCAGTTCCGCGGGGGGGCCCTACAATGAGCAGTTCTTC. Translating gives CASSSAGGPYNEQFF. The chain uses TRBV6-2 or TRBV6-3 and TRBJ2-1, with 9 nucleotides matching TRBD2. This CDR3 contains 15 residues. The junction had 3 bases not matched to a gene; V was cut back by 4 bases and J by 2 bases. Germline CDR1 and CDR2: MNHEY and SVGEGT.

V usage is TRBV5-4 and J usage is TRBJ2-1; D may be TRBD2 (6 bases). The germline gives CDR1 SGHNT, CDR2 YYREEE (reference sequence). This CDR3 spans 14 amino acids. The ends were cut back, 1 base at V and 5 bases at J, with 10 bases in the middle. Here the CDR3 DNA reads TGTGCCAGCAGCTTGCCTAGCGCTAACAATGAGCAGTTCTTC. This encodes CASSLPSANNEQFF.

This clone was seen more than once but under ten times. The rearrangement joins TRBV11-2 to TRBJ2-7; 7 bases align to TRBD2. This CDR3 has 12 amino acids. Germline V gene lookup returns CDR1 SGHAT and CDR2 FQNNGV. V shed 0 bases and J 9 bases; nucleotides not matched to a gene: 2. The CDR3 here is CASSLDPGGQYF. The CDR3 DNA reads TGTGCCAGCAGCTTAGATCCGGGAGGGCAGTACTTC.

V gene TRBV4-2 combines with J gene TRBJ1-3; a possible D gene is TRBD1 (5 bases). The V end lost 0 bases, the J end lost 0 bases, and 12 bases lay between the germline ends. CDR3 length equals 17 residues. Germline loops: CDR1 LGHNA, CDR2 YNFKEQ. CDR3 DNA sequence: TGTGCCAGCAGCCAAGAACTCGACAGCAACTCTGGAAACACCATATATTTT. Translated: CASSQELDSNSGNTIYF.